These 18 T cell receptor beta chains originate from one sample sequenced in a study of identical twins. In TCRdb, the 5' RACE reads were re-called with MiXCR into one record per CDR3 protein. The data contain roughly 1,500,000 distinct CDR3 sequences, more than 30% of them singletons. The sequenced sample was cord blood. The receptors were sampled from a newborn girl in good health.

The rearrangement links TRBV27 to TRBJ1-5, with D possibly matching TRBD1 (5 bases). There are 15 residues in the CDR3. The V end lost 7 bases, the J end lost 2 bases, and 15 bases lay between the germline ends. Germline V gives CDR1 MNHEY, CDR2 SMNVEV (reference sequence). CDR3 in amino acids: CASKESRVGNQPQHF. The CDR3, as DNA: TGTGCCAGCAAGGAATCCAGGGTTGGCAATCAGCCCCAGCATTTT.

The gene calls are TRBV10-3 and TRBJ1-5; 9 nucleotides line up with TRBD1. This CDR3 contains 16 residues. From germline, CDR1 is ENHRY and CDR2 SYGVKD. J was trimmed by 2 bases and V by 4 bases; bases with no gene match: 6. The CDR3 sequence is CAISASGQGGNQPQHF. The CDR3 region has the DNA TGTGCCATCAGTGCCTCGGGACAGGGAGGCAATCAGCCCCAGCATTTT.

This clonotype occurred a few times. V is TRBV29-1 and J is TRBJ1-2, with D hard to call. The V gene's germline CDR1 is SQVTM and CDR2 ANQGSEA. The CDR3 has 13 residues. V lost 3 bases, J lost 0 bases, and 8 bases lay in between. CDR3 sequence: CSVDGRPNYGYTF. CDR3 nucleotide sequence: TGCAGCGTTGATGGCAGGCCTAACTATGGCTACACCTTC.

This clonotype was observed a handful of times. The chain combines TRBV3-1 with TRBJ1-2; the D is unclear. Trimming left V 3 bases short and J 4 bases short, with 12 bases between. This CDR3 has 14 residues. From germline, CDR1 is LGHDT and CDR2 YNNKEL (reference sequence). The CDR3 loop is CASSHAEGSYGYTF. The DNA for the CDR3 is TGTGCCAGCAGCCATGCTGAGGGAAGCTATGGCTACACCTTC.

This clonotype was picked up a small number of times. CDR3 nucleotide sequence: TGTGCCAGCAGCCAAGAACTGCGGGGGGGCACAGATACGCAGTATTTT. Protein product: CASSQELRGGTDTQYF. V and J are TRBV3-1 and TRBJ2-3; 8 bases match TRBD2. This CDR3 comprises 16 residues. Germline V CDR1 and CDR2: LGHDT, YNNKEL (reference sequence). With 0 bases clipped from V and 1 base from J, the junction kept 3 bases outside the gene matches.

The rearrangement joins TRBV4-2 to TRBJ2-3; 7 bases agree with TRBD2. J was trimmed by 0 bases and V by 2 bases; bases with no gene match: 5. The germline V gene encodes CDR1 LGHNA and CDR2 YNFKEQ. The length of the CDR3 is 16 residues. CDR3 loop: CASSQKASGSTDTQYF. As DNA, the CDR3 is TGTGCCAGCAGCCAAAAGGCTAGCGGAAGCACAGATACGCAGTATTTT.

The V gene is TRBV19, the J gene TRBJ1-4; TRBD1 aligns across 7 bases. CDR1 is LNHDA and CDR2 is SQIVND in the germline V gene (reference sequence). The CDR3 is 14 residues long. V lost 4 bases, J lost 5 bases, and 4 bases stayed unmatched. The CDR3 sequence: CASSNPGQNEKLFF. As DNA, the CDR3 is TGTGCCAGTAGTAACCCGGGACAGAATGAAAAACTGTTTTTT.

This clonotype was picked up a small number of times. V is TRBV20-1 and J is TRBJ2-5; D uncertain. Germline loops: CDR1 DFQATT, CDR2 SNEGSKA (reference sequence). Between the trimmed V and J ends, which lost 3 bases and 2 bases, there was a span of 10 bases. The CDR3 spans 13 residues. The CDR3 loop reads CSASPVNQETQYF. CDR3 DNA: TGCAGTGCTAGCCCGGTTAATCAAGAGACCCAGTACTTC.

This clonotype was observed a handful of times. J is TRBJ2-1 and V is TRBV12-3 or TRBV12-4; the match to TRBD2 covers 7 bases. With 5 bases clipped from V and 0 bases from J, the junction kept 10 bases outside the gene matches. The CDR3 is 17 amino acids. The CDR3: CASSGGAGPGSYNEQFF. The DNA for the CDR3 is TGTGCCAGCAGTGGTGGAGCGGGGCCGGGCTCCTACAATGAGCAGTTCTTC.

This clonotype was picked up a small number of times. The chain couples TRBV27 to TRBJ2-2; possibly TRBD2 for D (5 bases). Trimming removed 3 bases at V and 2 bases at J, with 10 bases between. This CDR3 comprises 15 residues. Per the germline V gene, CDR1 is MNHEY and CDR2 is SMNVEV (reference sequence). This CDR3 is CASSLWEPNTGELFF. CDR3 nucleotides: TGTGCCAGCAGTTTGTGGGAGCCCAACACCGGGGAGCTGTTTTTT.

This chain links TRBV4-2 with TRBJ1-4, with 11 positions matching TRBD1. The germline gives CDR1 LGHNA, CDR2 YNFKEQ. Unmatched junction bases numbered 4, after V lost 0 bases and J lost 7 bases. This CDR3 has 16 residues. The CDR3 spells CASSQDWGTGGEKLFF. In DNA form, the CDR3 reads TGTGCCAGCAGCCAAGATTGGGGGACAGGGGGTGAAAAACTGTTTTTT.

This clonotype has a handful of counts. V is TRBV7-4 and J is TRBJ1-1; D possibly corresponds to TRBD1 (6 bases). The V end lost 5 bases, the J end lost 1 base, and 14 bases lay between the germline ends. Germline V gene lookup returns CDR1 SGHVT and CDR2 SQSDAQ. This CDR3 has 15 residues. CDR3: CASSPEGGPNTEAFF. CDR3 coding DNA: TGTGCCAGCAGCCCCGAGGGGGGGCCGAACACTGAAGCTTTCTTT.

The chain combines TRBV11-2 with TRBJ2-1; 9 nucleotides line up with TRBD2. Germline-derived CDR1 and CDR2 are SGHAT and FQNNGV. This CDR3 comprises 18 residues. V lost 4 bases and J lost 2; bases outside the gene matches: 12. The CDR3 region has the DNA TGTGCCAGCAGCTCCCCAAACGTGGCGGGGGGGCCCTACAATGAGCAGTTCTTC. It translates to CASSSPNVAGGPYNEQFF.

The chain employs TRBV5-1 and TRBJ2-1, with 12 bases lining up with TRBD2. Losses at the gene ends were 4 bases for V and 3 bases for J; bases not matched to a gene: 5. The germline V gene has CDR1 SGHRS and CDR2 YFSETQ. The CDR3 is 16 amino acids. The CDR3 coding sequence is TGCGCCAGCAGCATCCGACTAGCGGGAGTCTACAATGAGCAGTTCTTC. Protein product: CASSIRLAGVYNEQFF. The full variable domain, in which reference TRBV5-1 and TRBJ2-1 provide the parts outside the CDR3, is KAGVTQTPRYLIKTRGQQVTLSCSPISGHRSVSWYQQTPGQGLQFLFEYFSETQRNKGNFPGRFSGRQFSNSRSEMNVSTLELGDSALYLCASSIRLAGVYNEQFFGPGTRLTVL.

This chain links TRBV29-1 with TRBJ1-1; D may be TRBD1 (6 bases). Deletions cut 4 bases from V and 11 bases from J, with 14 bases between. Germline V gene lookup returns CDR1 SQVTM and CDR2 ANQGSEA. The CDR3 totals 11 residues. The CDR3 loop is CSVVISDRAFF. CDR3 nucleotide sequence: TGCAGCGTTGTAATTTCCGACAGGGCTTTCTTT.

The V and J genes are TRBV11-2 and TRBJ2-1, with TRBD2 matching 7 bases. The CDR3 has 21 amino acids. J was trimmed by 3 bases and V by 2 bases; bases with no gene match: 22. The germline V gene has CDR1 SGHAT and CDR2 FQNNGV. CDR3 in DNA: TGTGCCAGCAGCTTAAGGAGACGAGGCGGGAGAAAGTTTGAAGACTACAATGAGCAGTTCTTC. Protein sequence: CASSLRRRGGRKFEDYNEQFF.

This clonotype has more than one count but fewer than ten. As DNA, the CDR3 is TGTGCCAGCAGCTTAGTGAGGGTAGCTGGAAACACCATATATTTT. Protein product: CASSLVRVAGNTIYF. The chain uses TRBV7-2 and TRBJ1-3; D call uncertain. This CDR3 has 15 residues. CDR1 and CDR2 from the germline V gene are SGHTA and FQGNSA. With 1 base removed from V and 2 bases from J, the gap between germline ends came to 9 bases.

This clonotype was observed a single time. The chain links TRBV20-1 to TRBJ2-3, with TRBD2 as a possible D gene (5 bases). V gave up 5 bases and J gave up 1 base, with 7 bases separating them. The germline V gene has CDR1 DFQATT and CDR2 SNEGSKA (reference sequence). The CDR3 extends over 12 amino acids. CDR3 amino acids: CSAFSGTDTQYF. CDR3 nucleotides: TGCAGTGCTTTTAGCGGCACAGATACGCAGTATTTT.